The rows below give T cell receptor beta chains drawn from one sample of a study of T cells in Graves' hyperthyroidism and ophthalmopathy. TCRdb itself ran the multiplex PCR reads through MiXCR, one entry per CDR3 protein. The sample lists 550,000 to 700,000 distinct CDR3 sequences; 35% to 55% were seen once. Material for sequencing was peripheral blood or thyroid tissue (not recorded which). The receptors stem from an adult woman with Graves' disease, either hyperthyroidism or ophthalmopathy (not recorded which). CDR3s include the opening cysteine and the closing phenylalanine or tryptophan. A D gene is named only where the DNA matches it firmly. For some rows the clone size is stated as once, few or many, or as a class when expanded; others skip it.

cdr3_aa,cdr3_nt,j_call,v_call,clone_size,d_call
CASSLSPERTQYF,TGTGCCAGCAGCTTAAGCCCGGAAAGGACCCAGTACTTC,TRBJ2-5,TRBV7-2,many,-
CASSRGGGPSYEQYF,TGTGCCAGCAGCCGAGGTGGGGGCCCCTCCTACGAGCAGTACTTC,TRBJ2-7,TRBV7-9,-,-
CATSSRGTSGRAVETQYF,TGTGCCACCAGCAGTCGCGGGACTAGCGGGAGGGCCGTGGAGACCCAGTACTTC,TRBJ2-5,TRBV15,-,TRBD2
CAISESEVREDKFF,TGTGCCATCAGTGAGTCAGAGGTGAGGGAGGATAAGTTCTTC,TRBJ2-1,TRBV10-3,-,-
CASSFSQTNTEAF,TGTGCCAGCAGTTTTTCACAAACGAACACTGAAGCTTTC,TRBJ2-6,TRBV7-9,-,-
CATSRDRGGNSPLHF,TGTGCCACCAGCAGAGATCGAGGGGGCAATTCACCCCTCCACTTT,TRBJ1-6,TRBV15,-,TRBD1
CSAREWGHTEAFF,TGCAGTGCTAGAGAGTGGGGGCATACTGAAGCTTTCTTT,TRBJ1-1,TRBV20-1,-,-
CASRGGTGNQPQHF,TGTGCCAGCAGGGGGGGGACAGGCAATCAGCCCCAGCATTTT,TRBJ1-5,TRBV6-1,once,TRBD1
CALHPGGANYGYTF,TGTGCCCTCCACCCGGGGGGAGCCAACTATGGCTACACCTTC,TRBJ1-2,TRBV7-9,-,-
CAISGSTGIRAF,TGTGCCATCAGTGGGTCGACGGGGATCCGGGCTTTC,TRBJ2-6,TRBV10-3,-,-
CASSSRQGAGELFF,TGCGCCAGCAGCTCACGACAGGGGGCCGGGGAGCTGTTTTTT,TRBJ2-2,TRBV5-1,-,TRBD1
CAISDRDGSSYEQYF,TGTGCCATCAGTGACCGGGACGGGAGCTCCTACGAGCAGTACTTC,TRBJ2-7,TRBV10-3,many,-
CASSFDGEKLFF,TGTGCCAGCAGTTTTGATGGGGAAAAACTGTTTTTT,TRBJ1-4,TRBV12-3/TRBV12-4,many,-
CASSVGRDNYGYTF,TGTGCCAGCAGTGTTGGCCGTGATAACTATGGCTACACCTTC,TRBJ1-2,TRBV2,-,-
CAWSGDGFRHEQYF,TGTGCCTGGAGTGGAGATGGGTTCCGCCACGAGCAGTACTTC,TRBJ2-7,TRBV30,few,-
CASSLDFGQGYGYTF,TGTGCCAGCAGCTTAGATTTCGGGCAGGGCTATGGCTACACCTTC,TRBJ1-2,TRBV7-2,few,-
CAISAQRETEAFF,TGTGCCATCAGTGCCCAAAGGGAAACTGAAGCTTTCTTT,TRBJ1-1,TRBV10-3,many,-
CSVEGGTASAYEQYF,TGCAGCGTTGAAGGGGGGACGGCCTCAGCCTACGAGCAGTACTTC,TRBJ2-7,TRBV29-1,-,-
CASSALEQVFSGNTIYF,TGTGCCAGCAGTGCTCTAGAACAGGTATTCTCTGGAAACACCATATATTTT,TRBJ1-3,TRBV25-1,-,-
CAAPPGPNSPLHF,TGTGCCGCACCGCCGGGCCCAAATTCACCCCTCCACTTT,TRBJ1-6,TRBV15,-,-
CATSREGGRTYEQYF,TGTGCCACCAGCAGAGAGGGCGGCCGAACCTACGAGCAGTACTTC,TRBJ2-7,TRBV15,many,-
CASSLEMGRTIYF,TGTGCCAGTAGCTTAGAAATGGGTAGGACCATATATTTT,TRBJ1-3,TRBV7-2,few,-
CSVGTSNSWETQYF,TGCAGCGTTGGGACTTCCAATTCATGGGAGACCCAGTACTTC,TRBJ2-5,TRBV29-1,-,-
CASRVTGTEAFF,TGTGCCAGCAGGGTGACAGGTACTGAAGCTTTCTTT,TRBJ1-1,TRBV28,-,-
CASSPDRSSVEQYF,TGTGCCAGCAGTCCTGACAGGAGTTCGGTCGAGCAGTACTTC,TRBJ2-7,TRBV12-3/TRBV12-4,many,-
CASSLRVGEQYF,TGTGCCAGCAGCCTTAGAGTTGGAGAGCAGTACTTC,TRBJ2-7,TRBV7-9,many,-
CASSLGLAGGGSEQYF,TGTGCCAGCAGCTTGGGACTAGCGGGAGGGGGAAGCGAGCAGTACTTC,TRBJ2-7,TRBV7-2,many,TRBD2
CASSLGRGAYGYTF,TGTGCCAGCAGCTTAGGGCGGGGGGCCTATGGCTACACCTTC,TRBJ1-2,TRBV7-2,-,-
CASGFTGLYQETQYF,TGCGCCAGCGGTTTCACGGGACTGTACCAAGAGACCCAGTACTTC,TRBJ2-5,TRBV5-1,-,-